These 13 T cell receptor beta chains came from one sample sequenced in a study of cytomegalovirus exposure and HLA in healthy donors (dated 2017 in TCRdb). Receptor libraries were prepared by the immunoSEQ multiplex PCR assay. For the multiplex PCR, a mixture combining 60 forward primers for TCR Vbeta segments and 13 reverse primers for TCR Jbeta segments was used. Imported from immuneACCESS, the table was reduced by TCRdb to in-frame sequences with V and J called. These copies leave out some clones; in studies compared against another copy, an unresolved V gene accounts for under half, and the cause of the remainder is not known. Present in this sample are roughly 150,000 clones, 75% of which were seen just once. About 11% of the sample lies in the top ten. Sequenced sample: PBMCs. The origin of the receptors is a man between 18 and 29 years old in good health and CMV-seropositive.

The V and J genes are TRBV28 and TRBJ2-2; 8 bases map to TRBD2. Unmatched junction bases numbered 6, after V lost 5 bases and J lost 7 bases. CDR1 is MDHEN, CDR2 SYDVKM, per germline. This CDR3 contains 14 residues. The CDR3 DNA is TGTGCCAGCAGTCCAGCGGGAGTGGACGGGGAGCTGTTTTTT. Protein product: CASSPAGVDGELFF.

Comments on this clone: The junction departs from germline at one end; a sequencing error may be responsible. This chain links TRBV7-9 with TRBJ1-4; 9 nucleotides match TRBD1. Germline values: CDR1 SEHNR, CDR2 FQNEAQ (reference sequence). The length of the CDR3 is 15 residues. The chain's CDR3 is CASSPPGQGREKLLF. For the CDR3, the DNA is TGTGCCAGCAGCCCCCCGGGACAGGGAAGAGAAAAACTGCTTTTT.

This clone was detected a few times. The rearrangement uses TRBV5-1 and TRBJ2-2, with D unresolved. The CDR3 sequence is 14 residues long. Deletions cut 2 bases from V and 4 bases from J, with 9 bases between. Germline V gene data show CDR1 as SGHRS and CDR2 as YFSETQ. Here the CDR3 DNA reads TGCGCCAGCAGCTTTTTTCCAGGCACCGGGGAGCTGTTTTTT. It yields the protein CASSFFPGTGELFF.

This clone was counted only a few times. The chain is built from TRBV29-1 and TRBJ2-1; D might be TRBD2 (5 bases). CDR1 SQVTM and CDR2 ANQGSEA come from the germline V gene. V was cut by 3 bases and J by 3 bases, with 6 bases left in between. The CDR3 is 12 residues long. The CDR3 nucleotides read TGCAGCGTTGACGGGAACTACAATGAGCAGTTCTTC. Translating it yields CSVDGNYNEQFF.

The chain couples TRBV28 to TRBJ2-1; D possibly corresponds to TRBD2 (6 bases). The CDR3 extends over 16 amino acids. Germline V gene sequence: CDR1 MDHEN, CDR2 SYDVKM. Trimming cost V 5 bases and J 9 bases, with 23 bases left between them. This CDR3 reads CASSVNGAGLVREQFF. CDR3 nucleotides: TGTGCCAGCAGTGTAAACGGGGCGGGATTGGTCCGTGAGCAGTTCTTC.

The table lists this clone with a count of one. V gene TRBV29-1 combines with J gene TRBJ2-7, with D possibly TRBD1 on 6 matching bases. Trimming removed 3 bases from V and 0 bases from J, with 33 bases in between. Germline CDR1 is SQVTM and CDR2 is ANQGSEA. The CDR3 runs to 21 residues. CDR3 sequence: CSVEAISRGGGNTFPSYEQYF. The CDR3, as DNA: TGCAGCGTTGAGGCTATTAGCAGGGGTGGCGGAAACACCTTTCCCTCCTACGAGCAGTACTTC.

The chain couples TRBV16 to TRBJ2-3; D remains unclear. The CDR3 extends over 13 amino acids. CDR1 and CDR2 (germline): KGHSY, FQNENV. Trimming shortened V by 4 bases and J by 2 bases, and 7 bases separated the two germline ends. The CDR3 bases are TGTGCCAGCAGCCCTTTTCCCACAGATACGCAGTATTTT. Its translation is CASSPFPTDTQYF.

J is TRBJ2-3 and V is TRBV11-2, with 9 bases lining up with TRBD2. V trimming: 4 bases; J trimming: 0 bases; junction bases outside the gene matches: 2. The CDR3 has 15 amino acids. Germline-derived CDR1 and CDR2 are SGHAT and FQNNGV. In DNA, the CDR3 is TGTGCCAGCAGCTCTAGCGGGGTTAGCACAGATACGCAGTATTTT. It translates to CASSSSGVSTDTQYF.

This chain joins TRBV15 and TRBJ2-7; 8 nucleotides agree with TRBD2. J gave up 4 bases and V 0 bases, and 5 bases lay outside the gene matches. Germline CDR1 is LNHNV and CDR2 is YYDKDF (reference sequence). The CDR3 extends over 15 amino acids. CDR3 in DNA: TGTGCCACCAGCAGAGAGGGTAGCGGGATGTACGAGCAGTACTTC. This sequence encodes CATSREGSGMYEQYF.

This chain uses TRBV27 with TRBJ2-1, with unresolved D. CDR1 and CDR2 from the germline V gene are MNHEY and SMNVEV (reference sequence). Deletions cut 2 bases from V and 9 bases from J, with 5 bases between. The CDR3 consists of 11 residues. The CDR3 loop reads CASSLRSEQFF. For the CDR3, the DNA is TGTGCCAGCAGTTTACGGTCTGAGCAGTTCTTC.

This chain connects TRBV7-3 to TRBJ2-3; D unclear. Germline loops: CDR1 SGHTA, CDR2 FQGTGA. Trimming took off 5 bases at V and 4 bases at J, with 10 bases between the two ends. This CDR3 contains 13 residues. The CDR3 here is CASSVLVADTQYF. CDR3 nucleotides: TGTGCCAGCAGCGTTCTCGTTGCAGATACGCAGTATTTT.

The count of this clone is one. The chain joins TRBV28 to TRBJ2-7; D possibly corresponds to TRBD1 (6 bases). CDR3 length: 14 amino acids. Between the trimmed V and J ends, which lost 4 bases and 3 bases, there was a span of 13 bases. Looked up from germline, CDR1 is MDHEN and CDR2 is SYDVKM. CDR3 amino acids: CASSSPRGGYEQYF. The CDR3 bases are TGTGCCAGCAGTTCCCCCCGAGGGGGCTACGAGCAGTACTTC. The full variable domain, in which reference TRBV28 and TRBJ2-7 provide the parts outside the CDR3, is DVKVTQSSRYLVKRTGEKVFLECVQDMDHENMFWYRQDPGLGLRLIYFSYDVKMKEKGDIPEGYSVSREKKERFSLILESASTNQTSMYLCASSSPRGGYEQYFGPGTRLTVT.

There are a few counts of this clone. The chain recombines TRBV25-1 with TRBJ2-3; TRBD2 matches 14 bases. Germline assignment: CDR1 MGHDK and CDR2 SYGVNS. The CDR3 is 17 residues long. The junction had 4 bases not matched to a gene; V was cut back by 5 bases and J by 0 bases. DNA for the CDR3: TGTGCCAGCAGTTGGACTAGCGGGAGGCCTAGCACAGATACGCAGTATTTT. Protein: CASSWTSGRPSTDTQYF.